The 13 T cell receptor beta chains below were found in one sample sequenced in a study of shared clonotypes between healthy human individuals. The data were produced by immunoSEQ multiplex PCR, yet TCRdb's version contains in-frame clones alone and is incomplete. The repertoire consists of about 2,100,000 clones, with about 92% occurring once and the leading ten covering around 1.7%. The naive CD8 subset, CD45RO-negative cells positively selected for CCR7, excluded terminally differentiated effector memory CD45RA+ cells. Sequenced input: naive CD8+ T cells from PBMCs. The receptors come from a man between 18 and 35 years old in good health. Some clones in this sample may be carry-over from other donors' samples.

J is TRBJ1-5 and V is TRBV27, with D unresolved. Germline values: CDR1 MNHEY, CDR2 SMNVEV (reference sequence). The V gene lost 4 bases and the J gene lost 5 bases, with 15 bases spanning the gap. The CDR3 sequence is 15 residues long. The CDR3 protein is CASSSTGVGYQPQHF. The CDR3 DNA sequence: TGTGCCAGCAGTTCGACGGGAGTTGGATATCAGCCCCAGCATTTT.

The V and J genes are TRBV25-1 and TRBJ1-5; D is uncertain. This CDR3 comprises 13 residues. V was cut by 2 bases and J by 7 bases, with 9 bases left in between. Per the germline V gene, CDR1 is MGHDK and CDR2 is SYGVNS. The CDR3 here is CASSEGVVQPQHF. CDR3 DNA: TGTGCCAGCAGTGAAGGAGTAGTCCAGCCCCAGCATTTT.

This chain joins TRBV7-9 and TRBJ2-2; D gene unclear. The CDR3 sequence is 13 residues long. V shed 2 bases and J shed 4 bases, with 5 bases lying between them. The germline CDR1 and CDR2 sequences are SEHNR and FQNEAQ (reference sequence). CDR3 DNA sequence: TGTGCCAGCAGCTTAAGCATCACCGGGGAGCTGTTTTTT. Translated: CASSLSITGELFF.

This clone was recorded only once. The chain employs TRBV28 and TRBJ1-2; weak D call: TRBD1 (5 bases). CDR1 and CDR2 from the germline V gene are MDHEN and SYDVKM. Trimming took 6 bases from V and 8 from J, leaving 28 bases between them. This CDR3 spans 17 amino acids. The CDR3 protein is CASSSLGVTDTMLGYTF. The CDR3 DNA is TGTGCCAGCAGCAGTTTGGGGGTTACGGACACCATGTTGGGCTACACCTTC.

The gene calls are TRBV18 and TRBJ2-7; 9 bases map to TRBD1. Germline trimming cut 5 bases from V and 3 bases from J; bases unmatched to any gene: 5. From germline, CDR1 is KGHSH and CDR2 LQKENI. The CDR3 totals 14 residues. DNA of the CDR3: TGTGCCAGCTCATCCCGGGACAGGGTCTACGAGCAGTACTTC. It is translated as CASSSRDRVYEQYF.

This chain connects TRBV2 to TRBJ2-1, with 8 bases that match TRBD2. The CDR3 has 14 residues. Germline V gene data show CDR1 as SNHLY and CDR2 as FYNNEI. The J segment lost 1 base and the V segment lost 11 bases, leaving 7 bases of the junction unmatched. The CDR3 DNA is TGTGCCGGACTGACTAGCGCTTCCTACAATGAGCAGTTCTTC. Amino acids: CAGLTSASYNEQFF.

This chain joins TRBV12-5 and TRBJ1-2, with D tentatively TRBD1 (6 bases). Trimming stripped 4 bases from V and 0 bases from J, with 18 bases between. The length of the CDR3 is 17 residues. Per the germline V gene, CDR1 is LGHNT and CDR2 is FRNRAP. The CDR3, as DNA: TGTGCTAGTGGTTCCTTAGGGGGGTTTTACGCTAACTATGGCTACACCTTC. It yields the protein CASGSLGGFYANYGYTF.

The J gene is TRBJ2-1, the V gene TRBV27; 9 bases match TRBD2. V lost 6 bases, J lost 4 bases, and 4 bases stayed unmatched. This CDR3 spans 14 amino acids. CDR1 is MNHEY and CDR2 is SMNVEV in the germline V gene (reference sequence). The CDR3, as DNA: TGTGCCAGCAGGGTTCTAGCGGGATACAATGAGCAGTTCTTC. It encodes CASRVLAGYNEQFF.

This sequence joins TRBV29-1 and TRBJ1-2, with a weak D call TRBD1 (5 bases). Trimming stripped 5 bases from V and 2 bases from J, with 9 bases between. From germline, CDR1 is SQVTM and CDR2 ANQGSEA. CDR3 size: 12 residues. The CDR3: CSVRTQNYGYTF. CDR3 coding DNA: TGCAGCGTTCGGACACAGAACTATGGCTACACCTTC.

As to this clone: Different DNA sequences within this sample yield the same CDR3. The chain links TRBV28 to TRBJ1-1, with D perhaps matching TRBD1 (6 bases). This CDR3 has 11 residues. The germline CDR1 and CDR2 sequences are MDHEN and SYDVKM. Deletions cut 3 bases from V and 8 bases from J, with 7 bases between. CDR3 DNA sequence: TGTGCCAGCAGTTTTGGGACAGAAGCTTTCTTT. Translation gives CASSFGTEAFF. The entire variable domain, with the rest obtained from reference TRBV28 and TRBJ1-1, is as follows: DVKVTQSSRYLVKRTGEKVFLECVQDMDHENMFWYRQDPGLGLRLIYFSYDVKMKEKGDIPEGYSVSREKKERFSLILESASTNQTSMYLCASSFGTEAFFGQGTRLTVV.

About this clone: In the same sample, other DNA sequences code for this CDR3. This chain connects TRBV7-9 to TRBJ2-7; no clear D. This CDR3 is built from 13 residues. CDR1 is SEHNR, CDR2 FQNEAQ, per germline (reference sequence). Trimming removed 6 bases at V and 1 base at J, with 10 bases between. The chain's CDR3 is CASSSPRSYEQYF. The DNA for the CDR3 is TGTGCCAGCAGTTCCCCCAGGTCCTACGAGCAGTACTTC. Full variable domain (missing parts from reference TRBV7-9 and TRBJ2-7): DTGVSQNPRHKITKRGQNVTFRCDPISEHNRLYWYRQTLGQGPEFLTYFQNEAQLEKSRLLSDRFSAERPKGSFSTLEIQRTEQGDSAMYLCASSSPRSYEQYFGPGTRLTVT.

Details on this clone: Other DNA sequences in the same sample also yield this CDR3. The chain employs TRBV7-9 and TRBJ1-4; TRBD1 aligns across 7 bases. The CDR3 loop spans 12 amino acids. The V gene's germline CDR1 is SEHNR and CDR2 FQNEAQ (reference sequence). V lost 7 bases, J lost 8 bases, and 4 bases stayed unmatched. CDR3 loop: CASTQGGEKLFF. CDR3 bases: TGTGCCAGCACCCAGGGGGGGGAAAAACTGTTTTTT.

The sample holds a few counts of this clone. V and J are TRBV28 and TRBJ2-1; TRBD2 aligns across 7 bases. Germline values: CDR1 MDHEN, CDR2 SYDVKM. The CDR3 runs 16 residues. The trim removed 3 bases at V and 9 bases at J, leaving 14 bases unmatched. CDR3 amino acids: CASSFAPGSRESEQFF. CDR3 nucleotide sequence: TGTGCCAGCAGTTTCGCCCCCGGGTCGCGGGAGAGTGAGCAGTTCTTC.